This is a list of T cell receptor beta chains from one sample in a study of T cells in Graves' hyperthyroidism and ophthalmopathy. TCRdb used MiXCR to reprocess the multiplex PCR reads, holding one entry per CDR3 protein. The profile covers roughly 380,000 distinct CDR3 sequences, with roughly 13% appearing a single time and more than 20% taken by the ten largest. The source material was blood. These receptor sequences come from a man aged 30 to 45 with Graves' hyperthyroidism that later progressed to Graves' ophthalmopathy. The CDR3 runs from the conserved cysteine through the conserved F or W.

J	V	CDR3
TRBJ2-7	TRBV5-1	CASSLRTSGGARSYEQYF
TRBJ2-4	TRBV7-2	CASSFLNGPKNIQYF
TRBJ2-7	TRBV4-1	CASSQVKQAYEQYF
TRBJ2-5	TRBV18	CASSPNYQETQYF
TRBJ2-7	TRBV6-1	CASSPSVAGEQYF
TRBJ2-5	TRBV12-3/TRBV12-4	CASSSVDQETQYF
TRBJ1-5	TRBV29-1	CSVGTGKGNQPQHF
TRBJ1-4	TRBV5-1	CASSPTGGHNEKLFF
TRBJ1-5	TRBV20-1	CSARDDSHQPQHF
TRBJ1-1	TRBV10-3	CAISEQMNTEAFF
TRBJ2-3	TRBV11-2	CASSPGLEYQYF
TRBJ1-5	TRBV20-1	CSARYPQGTYSSNQPQHF
TRBJ1-4	TRBV12-3/TRBV12-4	CASTPGRGGYEKLFF
TRBJ2-2	TRBV30	CAWSVQLTGELFF
TRBJ2-2	TRBV5-1	CASSPAGDTGELFF
TRBJ2-1	TRBV3-1	CASSHQRQGLSEFF
TRBJ1-2	TRBV19	CASRKQIQGTYGYTF
TRBJ1-2	TRBV6-1	CASTQGNYGYTF
TRBJ2-7	TRBV5-1	CASSLWGGLAYEQYF
TRBJ1-2	TRBV6-2/TRBV6-3	CASSLGGGQVVRRGYTF
TRBJ2-2	TRBV7-3	CASSLKGGGHTGELFF
TRBJ1-5	TRBV28	CASSTGQGDQPQHF
TRBJ1-5	TRBV28	CASASSRSNQPQHF
TRBJ1-2	TRBV20-1	CSASPGLANYGYTF
TRBJ2-1	TRBV11-2	CASSLNIPPDEQFF
TRBJ2-2	TRBV18	CASSPQGHGELFF
TRBJ2-5	TRBV28	CASSPPDRRGETQYF
TRBJ2-7	TRBV20-1	CSAIRDGGYEQYF
TRBJ1-1	TRBV5-1	CASSPDTASWSPEAFF
TRBJ1-1	TRBV12-3/TRBV12-4	CASSLARTGVLDTEAFF
TRBJ2-7	TRBV20-1	CSARWRGTYEQYF
TRBJ2-3	TRBV27	CASSISLSTDTQYF
TRBJ1-6	TRBV28	CASGGGWTGGGSPLHF
TRBJ1-5	TRBV30	CAWTTRANQPQHF
TRBJ1-2	TRBV11-2	CANNPGEGGDGYTF
TRBJ2-5	TRBV6-1	CASVGLAGAQETQYF
TRBJ2-3	TRBV3-1	CASSHEPEVDTQYF
TRBJ1-1	TRBV7-9	CASSYSRENTEAFF
TRBJ1-3	TRBV12-3/TRBV12-4	CASGYLGNTIYF
TRBJ2-3	TRBV28	CASTDRGGADTQYF
TRBJ1-2	TRBV3-1	CASSQGQGYTF